This is a list of T cell receptor beta chains from one sample in a study of T cells in tuberculosis. Repertoires were generated with immunoSEQ multiplex PCR, while TCRdb's copy carries only in-frame clones and drops some. The table records tens of thousands of clones, approximately 89% of them present only once. The material was PBMCs, obtained at tuberculosis diagnosis. The source of these receptors is an adult with tuberculosis. CDR3s include the opening cysteine and the closing phenylalanine or tryptophan.

TRBV4-2,TRBJ2-1,15,CASSQPGTSYNEQFF
TRBV6-5,TRBJ1-6,15,CASSPDRGNNSPLHF
TRBV7-6,TRBJ1-6,16,CASSLAGGRSNSPLHF
TRBV6-5,TRBJ2-1,12,CVSGDSYNEQFF
TRBV6-1,TRBJ2-3,16,CASSDRTGSTTDTQYF
TRBV6-1,TRBJ2-6,15,CASSEDGSGANVLTF
TRBV6-5,TRBJ1-2,15,CASSRIRDRTKGYTF
TRBV4-1,TRBJ1-4,16,CASSQVEGTANEKLFF
TRBV6-5,TRBJ2-2,15,CASSYEGRWTGELFF
TRBV29-1,TRBJ1-4,12,CSATGRDEKLFF
TRBV28,TRBJ1-6,16,CASRFLLTGRNSPLHF
TRBV2,TRBJ2-3,15,CATGLAGTSTDTQYF
TRBV28,TRBJ2-5,17,CASSLGPGTRRVETQYF
TRBV27,TRBJ1-1,16,CASSLSGTGGFTEAFF
TRBV7-2,TRBJ1-2,16,CASSWSFREPAYGYTF
TRBV30,TRBJ1-2,17,CAWTEGRMRALGYGYTF
TRBV2,TRBJ2-3,13,CASSDRDTDTQYF
TRBV5-1,TRBJ2-5,15,CASRLAGATQETQYF
TRBV4-3,TRBJ1-2,15,CASSQGFGQGYGYTF